This T cell receptor beta chain was found in a study of Graves' ophthalmopathy and Graves' hyperthyroidism. Findings of the study overall: Detected in blood as well were most expanded thyroid clonotypes with frequency above 0.001.

Participants with hyperthyroidism, aged 18 to 65, were newly diagnosed with under 2 months' duration. Pregnant or lactating patients and those with other autoimmune diseases or uncontrolled infections were excluded. Comments on this clonotype: What it binds is not known.

The TCR beta CDR3 regions underwent amplification from RNA transcripts. HTBI primers primed a first-round RT-PCR, and a second-round multiplex PCR followed. TCRdb re-derived calls from the multiplex PCR reads in MiXCR, one entry per CDR3 protein. The sample includes hundreds of thousands of distinct CDR3 sequences, about 16% of them seen just once. Germline CDR1 is LGHDT and CDR2 is YNNKEL (reference sequence). CDR3 length equals 15 residues. Trimming removed 4 bases from V and 7 bases from J; junction bases left unmatched: 7. V gene TRBV3-1 combines with J gene TRBJ1-6; 7 bases map to TRBD1. The receptor was isolated from a woman under 30 with stable Graves' hyperthyroidism. Sequencing was carried out using peripheral blood. The CDR3 DNA reads as TGTGCCAGCAGCCCCATACAGGGGCTCAATTCACCCCTCCACTTT. This encodes CASSPIQGLNSPLHF.